This T cell receptor beta chain came from a study of blood T cell repertoires in COVID-19 (TCRdb year 2020). As for the study more broadly: The collaborator samples originated in the United States, Italy and Spain and spanned the acute and convalescent phases of COVID-19. The material from the prospective study consisted of cDNA or gDNA derived from T cells, B-cell-depleted T cells, or PBMCs. Samples were obtained from the ongoing ImmuneRACE study (first 160 participants) and from over 1,000 subjects provided by 6 global collaborators. HLA class I and class II types, where available, came from metadata supplied by the sample provider rather than from assay-based typing. The dataset comprised deeply sampled blood TCRbeta repertoires from subjects exposed to, actively infected with, or recovered from COVID-19. A freely available public database, intended as a resource for researchers studying the immune response to SARS-CoV-2, is where the repertoires were released. Nearly every sample came with metadata listing a de-identified subject ID, COVID-19 status, age in years and sex.

The collaborating institutions used their own protocols to collect whole blood in K2EDTA tubes. Collaborator samples were shipped for TCRbeta analysis as frozen whole blood, isolated PBMCs, or DNA extracted from either sample type. Overall study outcomes, separate from this receptor: The amount of clinical and demographic metadata varied by source and participant and was provided uncurated.

A word on this clone: Its antigen specificity is not known. No per-base quality is available; no much larger clone lies one base away.

The CDR3 goes from the cysteine to the phenylalanine over 16 residues. The sequence is cut down to CDR3 DNA, 48 bases in frame from base 1. Between the V and J ends, shortened by 5 bases and 0 bases respectively, the junction contains 16 bases. Via the germline V gene (reference sequence), CDR1 is MNHNY and CDR2 SVGAGI. TCRbeta CDR3 regions were amplified from genomic DNA using the immunoSEQ Assay, a bias-controlled multiplex PCR. Regarding the original processing steps: Nucleated cell counts per sample were estimated from amplification of reference gene primers within the assay. To quantify the absolute abundance of each unique TCRbeta CDR3 rearrangement, sequence reads were collapsed and filtered. For each sample, productive Simpson clonality was calculated by taking the square root of Simpson's diversity index across productive rearrangements. In its TCRdb copy, this immuneACCESS table keeps in-frame sequences only and misses some clones. Where compared with another copy, unresolved V genes explain less than half of these, and the others have no known cause. V and J calls and clone size are given by that table; D and trimming were obtained from the DNA. Present in this sample are hundreds of thousands of clones, 70% to 90% of which were seen just once. Around 0.97% of the sample lies in the top ten.

This TCR came from a man aged 35 to 55 with acute or convalescent COVID-19. Sequencing was carried out using peripheral blood. The V and J genes are TRBV6-6 and TRBJ1-1; TRBD1 could be the D gene, as 6 bases match. The sequence in DNA is TGTGCCAGCAGTCACCAGCGCACAGGGCTGAACACTGAAGCTTTCTTT. Its protein reads: CASSHQRTGLNTEAFF.